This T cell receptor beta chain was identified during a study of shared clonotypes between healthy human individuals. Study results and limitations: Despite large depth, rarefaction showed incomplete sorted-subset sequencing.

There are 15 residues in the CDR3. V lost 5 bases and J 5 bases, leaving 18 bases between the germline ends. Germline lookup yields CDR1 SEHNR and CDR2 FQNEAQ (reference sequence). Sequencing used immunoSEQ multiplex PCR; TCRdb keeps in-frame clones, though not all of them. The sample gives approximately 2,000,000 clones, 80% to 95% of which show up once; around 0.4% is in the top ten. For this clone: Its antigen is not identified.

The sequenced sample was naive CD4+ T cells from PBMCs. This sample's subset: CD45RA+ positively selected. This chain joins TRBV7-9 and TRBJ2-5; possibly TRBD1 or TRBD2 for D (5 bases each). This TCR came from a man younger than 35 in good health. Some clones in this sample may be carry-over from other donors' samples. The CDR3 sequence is CASSITGPPFETQYF. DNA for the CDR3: TGTGCCAGCAGCATTACGGGACCCCCATTTGAGACCCAGTACTTC.